This T cell receptor beta chain was observed in a study of T cell repertoires in cytomegalovirus infection. Overall study: The authors used CMV epitopes that were HLA-C-restricted (recently identified) and HLA-B-restricted (well studied). Study-level points and caveats: Ex vivo, HLA-C-restricted CMV-specific TCR beta clonotypes prevailed over the rest of the response. Cumulative frequency of public TCR beta families picked out carriers of CMV plus the relevant HLA.

TCRdb re-analysed the reads in MiXCR, keeping a single row per CDR3 protein. The data contain hundreds of thousands of distinct CDR3 sequences, around 30% of them seen just once; the ten biggest clones take up roughly an eighth. V lost 5 bases and J 3 bases, leaving 16 bases between the germline ends. This CDR3 spans 15 amino acids. The germline CDR1 and CDR2 sequences are MNHNY and SVGAGI (reference sequence). In its sample, this clonotype was seen a few times. As yet, its antigen is unknown. The input for sequencing was cultured CD8+ T cells from PBMCs, taken from culture after CMV antigen stimulation. The chain has TRBV6-6 and TRBJ2-5; D is perhaps TRBD2 (5 bases). The TCR originated in a human donor in good health (CMV status not recorded). Some clones in this sample may be carry-over from other donors' samples. CDR3 coding DNA: TGTGCCAGCAGTGGACGGGCAGACGGGGAAGAGACCCAGTACTTC. Translated: CASSGRADGEETQYF.